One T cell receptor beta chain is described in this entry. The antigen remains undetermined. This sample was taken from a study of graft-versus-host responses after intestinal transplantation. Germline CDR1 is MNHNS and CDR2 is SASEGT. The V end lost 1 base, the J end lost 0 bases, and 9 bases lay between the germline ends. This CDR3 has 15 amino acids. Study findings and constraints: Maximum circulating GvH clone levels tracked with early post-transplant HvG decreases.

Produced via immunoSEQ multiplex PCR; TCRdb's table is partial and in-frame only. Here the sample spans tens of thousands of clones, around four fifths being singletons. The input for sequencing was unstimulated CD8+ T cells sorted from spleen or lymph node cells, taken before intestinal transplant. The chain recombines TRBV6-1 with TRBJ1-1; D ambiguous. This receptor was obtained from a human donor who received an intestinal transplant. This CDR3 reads CASSEGTALNTEAFF. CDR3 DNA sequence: TGTGCCAGCAGTGAAGGAACAGCATTGAACACTGAAGCTTTCTTT.